This T cell receptor beta chain was documented in a study of naive and memory T cell subsets. Both TRBC1 and TRBC2 were covered by a beta constant-region primer of two equimolar oligonucleotides. Four rounds of PCR amplified the ligated cDNA using nested alpha and beta constant-region primers plus SP2. TCRdb re-derived calls from the UMI-ligation and nested PCR reads in MiXCR, one entry per CDR3 protein. The sample consists of over 75,000 distinct CDR3 sequences, around 13% of them appearing once. Findings and limits, study-wide: Activation and differentiation may alter RNA-based TCR counts. Gini index rose across naive, CM, EM and EMRA in CD4 and CD8.

Turning to this clonotype: Its specificity is not known.

The source material was central memory CD4+ T cells from blood. The sequence was obtained from a human donor in good health.

CDR3 coding DNA: TGTGCCAGCAGTGTCAATGAGCAGTTCTTC. Amino acids: CASSVNEQFF. The J gene is TRBJ2-1, the V gene TRBV12-3 or TRBV12-4; no definite D call. The CDR3 has 10 residues. V was cut by 5 bases and J by 6 bases, with 2 bases left in between.